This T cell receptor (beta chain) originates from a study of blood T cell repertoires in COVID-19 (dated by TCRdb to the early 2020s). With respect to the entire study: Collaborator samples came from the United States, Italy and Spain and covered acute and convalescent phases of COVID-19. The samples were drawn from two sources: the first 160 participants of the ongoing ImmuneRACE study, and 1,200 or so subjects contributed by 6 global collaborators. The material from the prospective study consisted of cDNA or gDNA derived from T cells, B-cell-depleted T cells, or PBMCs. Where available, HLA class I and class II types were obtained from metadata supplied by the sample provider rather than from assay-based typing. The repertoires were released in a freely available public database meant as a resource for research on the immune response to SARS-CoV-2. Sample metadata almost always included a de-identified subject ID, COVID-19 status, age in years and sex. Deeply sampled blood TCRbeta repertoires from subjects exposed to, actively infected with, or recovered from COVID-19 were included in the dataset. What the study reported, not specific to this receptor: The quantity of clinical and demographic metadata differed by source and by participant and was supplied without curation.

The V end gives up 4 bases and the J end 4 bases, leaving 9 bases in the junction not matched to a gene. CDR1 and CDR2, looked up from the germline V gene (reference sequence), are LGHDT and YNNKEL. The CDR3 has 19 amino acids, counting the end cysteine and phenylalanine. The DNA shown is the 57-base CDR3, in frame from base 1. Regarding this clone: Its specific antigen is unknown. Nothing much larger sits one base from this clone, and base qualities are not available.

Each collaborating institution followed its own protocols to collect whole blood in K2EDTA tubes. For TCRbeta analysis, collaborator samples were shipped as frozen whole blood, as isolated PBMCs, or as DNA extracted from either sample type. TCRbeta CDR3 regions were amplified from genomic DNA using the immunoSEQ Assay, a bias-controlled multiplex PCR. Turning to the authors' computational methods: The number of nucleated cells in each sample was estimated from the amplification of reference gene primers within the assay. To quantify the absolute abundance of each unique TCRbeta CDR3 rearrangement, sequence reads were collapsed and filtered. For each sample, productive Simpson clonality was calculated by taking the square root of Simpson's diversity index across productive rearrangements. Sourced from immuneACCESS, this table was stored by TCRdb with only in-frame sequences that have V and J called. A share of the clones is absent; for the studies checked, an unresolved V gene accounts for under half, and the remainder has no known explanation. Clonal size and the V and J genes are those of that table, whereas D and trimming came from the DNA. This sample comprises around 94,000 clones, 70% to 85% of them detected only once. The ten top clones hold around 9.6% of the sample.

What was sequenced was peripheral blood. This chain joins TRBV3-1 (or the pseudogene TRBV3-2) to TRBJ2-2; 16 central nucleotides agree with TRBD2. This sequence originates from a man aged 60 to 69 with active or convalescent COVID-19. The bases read TGTGCCAGCAGCCCAACGGGACTAGCGGGAGGGCCGGGCACCGGGGAGCTGTTTTTT. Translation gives CASSPTGLAGGPGTGELFF.